This TCR beta chain was recorded in a study of blood T cells in healthy people across ages. A few counts support this clonotype. PCR was performed a second time for about 7 to 11 cycles using a sample-barcoded 5' primer and a J-beta primer mix. TCRdb analysed the 5' RACE reads with MiXCR anew, one entry per CDR3 protein. Here the sample spans some 1,800,000 distinct CDR3 sequences, 30% to 40% being singletons. There are 14 residues in the CDR3. Germline CDR1 and CDR2: SNHLY and FYNNEI. Trimming removed 6 bases from V and 4 bases from J; junction bases left unmatched: 8. The source of this sequence is a human donor in good health. The chain combines TRBV2 with TRBJ2-7; the match to TRBD1 covers 8 bases. Sequenced material: blood. The CDR3 DNA follows: TGTGCCAGCAGGCCCGGGACAGGCGAATACGAGCAGTACTTC. It specifies CASRPGTGEYEQYF.